Listed below are T cell receptor beta chains from one sample, sequenced in a study of shared clonotypes between healthy human individuals. Assay used: immunoSEQ multiplex PCR; TCRdb lists only in-frame clones, some missing. The table lists 2 million to 2.5 million clones, more than 90% of them singletons. The sample taken for sequencing was naive CD4+ T cells sorted from blood. The source of these receptors is a man in his late teens or twenties in good health. CDR3s include the opening cysteine and the closing phenylalanine or tryptophan. The D gene is left open where the match is weak. Some rows have no size entry. The others give once, few or many, or a class for an expanded clone.

d_gene,v_gene,abundance,len,j_gene,CDR3aa,CDR3nt
TRBD2,TRBV27,.,16,TRBJ2-7,CASSTLAGGLSGEQYF,TGTGCCAGCAGTACACTAGCGGGGGGGCTTTCTGGCGAGCAGTACTTC
.,TRBV21-1,.,14,TRBJ2-2,CASRRPQNTGELFF,TGTGCCAGCAGACGACCACAAAACACCGGGGAGCTGTTTTTT
.,TRBV4-2,.,16,TRBJ1-4,CASSQDWDATNEKLFF,TGTGCCAGCAGCCAAGATTGGGATGCAACTAATGAAAAACTGTTTTTT
.,TRBV30,.,11,TRBJ2-7,CAWRLAYEQYF,TGTGCCTGGCGACTAGCCTACGAGCAGTACTTC
.,TRBV7-6,once,15,TRBJ2-3,CASSSTSSYTDTQYF,TGTGCCAGCAGCTCCACCAGCAGCTACACAGATACGCAGTATTTT
TRBD1,TRBV29-1,.,14,TRBJ1-1,CSVRGHRQGAEAFF,TGCAGCGTTCGTGGGCACAGACAGGGGGCTGAAGCTTTCTTT
.,TRBV9,.,16,TRBJ1-3,CASSVEAGTSGNTIYF,TGTGCCAGCAGCGTAGAGGCGGGAACCTCTGGAAACACCATATATTTT
TRBD1,TRBV2,.,17,TRBJ1-2,CASTKRTGGQEIYGYTF,TGTGCCAGCACGAAGAGGACAGGGGGCCAGGAGATCTATGGCTACACCTTC
TRBD2,TRBV7-6,.,16,TRBJ2-2,CASSKLAGGNTGELFF,TGTGCCAGCAGCAAACTAGCGGGAGGGAACACCGGGGAGCTGTTTTTT
.,TRBV28,.,18,TRBJ2-6,CASSGNLRGDSGANVLTF,TGTGCCAGCAGTGGCAACCTCAGGGGGGACTCTGGGGCCAACGTCCTGACTTTC
.,TRBV28,.,13,TRBJ2-3,CAEGGVGTDTQYF,TGTGCCGAAGGGGGGGTCGGCACAGATACGCAGTATTTT
.,TRBV5-4,.,15,TRBJ2-3,CASSSLSLSGDTQYF,TGTGCCAGCAGCTCCCTGTCTCTATCCGGAGATACGCAGTATTTT